This TCR beta chain is from a study of OX40 agonist ivuxolimab in advanced cancers. The assay was immunoSEQ multiplex PCR, and TCRdb's table has in-frame clones only and misses some. The sample carries under 100,000 clones, nearly 90% recorded once. The study sampled blood at baseline, cycle 4 day 1, and cycle 7 day 1. This clone showed up just a few times. The V end was cut by 1 base, the J end by 4 bases, with 13 bases between. CDR3 size: 15 residues. CDR1 LGHNA and CDR2 YNFKEQ come from the germline V gene. The clonotype originates from an adult with an advanced solid tumor such as melanoma, head and neck, liver or kidney cancer. The chain employs TRBV4-2 and TRBJ1-2; D is possibly TRBD1 (5 bases). Sequenced here: CD4+ or CD8+ T cells sorted from blood, sampled in a trial of the OX40 agonist ivuxolimab. The CDR3 spells CASSQAQGEVYGYTF. In nucleotides, the CDR3 is TGTGCCAGCAGCCAAGCGCAGGGAGAAGTCTATGGCTACACCTTC.